This T cell receptor (beta chain) was identified in a study (dated by TCRdb to 2015 to 2016). Only a few counts were recorded for this clonotype. The specificity of this receptor is unknown. There are no base qualities to consult, and no much larger clone falls within one base. Looking up the germline V gene (reference sequence) yields CDR1 DFQATT and CDR2 SNEGSKA. Its CDR3 holds 13 amino acids, cysteine through phenylalanine. The sequence is cut down to CDR3 DNA, 39 bases in frame from base 1. V is cut by 6 bases and J by 6 bases, and the space between the germline ends is 12 bases. The method behind the library was RT-PCR. This sample was sequenced with an Illumina MiSeq. TCRdb handled the public reads itself, with Q25 trimming in fastp and clone calling in MiXCR, and kept productive beta chains. Each CDR3 protein gets just one entry, which takes the most common genes and DNA from the rows behind it. The sample table contains about 700,000 distinct CDR3 sequences; only one count was recorded for approximately 15% of them. Jointly, the top ten make up 3% to 4.5% of the sample.

The specimen was memory CD4+ T cells from blood. This sequence originates from a female donor in good health, serving as a healthy control. The V gene is TRBV20-1 and the J gene is TRBJ1-6, with no D gene named confidently. The DNA reads TGCAGTGCGAGGACGGCGACTAATTCACCCCTCCACTTT. It encodes CSARTATNSPLHF.